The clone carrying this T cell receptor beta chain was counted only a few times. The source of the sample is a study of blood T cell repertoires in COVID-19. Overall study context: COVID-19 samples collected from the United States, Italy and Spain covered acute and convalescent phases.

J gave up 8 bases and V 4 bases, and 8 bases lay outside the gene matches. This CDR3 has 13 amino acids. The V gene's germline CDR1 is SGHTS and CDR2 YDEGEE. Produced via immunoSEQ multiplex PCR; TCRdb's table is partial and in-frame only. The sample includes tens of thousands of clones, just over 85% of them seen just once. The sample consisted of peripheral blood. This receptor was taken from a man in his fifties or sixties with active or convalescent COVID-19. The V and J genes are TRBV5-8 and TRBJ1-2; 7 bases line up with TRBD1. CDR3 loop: CASSAGGTRGYTF. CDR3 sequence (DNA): TGTGCCAGCAGCGCAGGGGGTACCCGGGGCTACACCTTC.